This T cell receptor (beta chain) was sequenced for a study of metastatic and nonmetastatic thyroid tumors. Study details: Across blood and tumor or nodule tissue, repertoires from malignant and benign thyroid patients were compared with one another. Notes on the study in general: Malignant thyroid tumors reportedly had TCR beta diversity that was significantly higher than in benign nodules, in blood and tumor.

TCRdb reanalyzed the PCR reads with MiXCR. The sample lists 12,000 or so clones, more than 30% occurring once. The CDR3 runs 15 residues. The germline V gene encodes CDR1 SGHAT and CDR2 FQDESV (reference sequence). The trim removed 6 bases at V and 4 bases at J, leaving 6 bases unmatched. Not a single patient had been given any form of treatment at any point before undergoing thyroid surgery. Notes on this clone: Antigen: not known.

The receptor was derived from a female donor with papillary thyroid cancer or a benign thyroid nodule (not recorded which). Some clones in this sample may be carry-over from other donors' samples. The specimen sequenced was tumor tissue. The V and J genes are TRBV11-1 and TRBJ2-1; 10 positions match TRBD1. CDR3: CASREGTGEYNEQFF. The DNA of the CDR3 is TGTGCCAGCAGAGAAGGGACAGGGGAATACAATGAGCAGTTCTTC.